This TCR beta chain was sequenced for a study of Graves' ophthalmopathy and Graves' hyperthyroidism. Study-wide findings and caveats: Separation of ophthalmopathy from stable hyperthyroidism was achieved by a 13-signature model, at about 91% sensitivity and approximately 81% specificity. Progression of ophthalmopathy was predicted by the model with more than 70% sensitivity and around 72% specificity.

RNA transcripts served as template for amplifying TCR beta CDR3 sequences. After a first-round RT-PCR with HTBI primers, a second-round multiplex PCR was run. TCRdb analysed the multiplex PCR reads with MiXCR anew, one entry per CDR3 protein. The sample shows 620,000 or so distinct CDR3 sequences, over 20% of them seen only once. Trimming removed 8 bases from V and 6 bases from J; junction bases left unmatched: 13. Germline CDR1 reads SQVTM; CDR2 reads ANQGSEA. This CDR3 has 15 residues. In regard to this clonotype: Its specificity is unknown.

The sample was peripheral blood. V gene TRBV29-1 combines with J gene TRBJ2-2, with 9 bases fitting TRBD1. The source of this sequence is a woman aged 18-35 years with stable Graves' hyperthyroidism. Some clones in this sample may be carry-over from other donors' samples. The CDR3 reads CSITRGQGKPGELFF. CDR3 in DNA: TGCAGCATAACCCGGGGACAGGGAAAACCCGGGGAGCTGTTTTTT.